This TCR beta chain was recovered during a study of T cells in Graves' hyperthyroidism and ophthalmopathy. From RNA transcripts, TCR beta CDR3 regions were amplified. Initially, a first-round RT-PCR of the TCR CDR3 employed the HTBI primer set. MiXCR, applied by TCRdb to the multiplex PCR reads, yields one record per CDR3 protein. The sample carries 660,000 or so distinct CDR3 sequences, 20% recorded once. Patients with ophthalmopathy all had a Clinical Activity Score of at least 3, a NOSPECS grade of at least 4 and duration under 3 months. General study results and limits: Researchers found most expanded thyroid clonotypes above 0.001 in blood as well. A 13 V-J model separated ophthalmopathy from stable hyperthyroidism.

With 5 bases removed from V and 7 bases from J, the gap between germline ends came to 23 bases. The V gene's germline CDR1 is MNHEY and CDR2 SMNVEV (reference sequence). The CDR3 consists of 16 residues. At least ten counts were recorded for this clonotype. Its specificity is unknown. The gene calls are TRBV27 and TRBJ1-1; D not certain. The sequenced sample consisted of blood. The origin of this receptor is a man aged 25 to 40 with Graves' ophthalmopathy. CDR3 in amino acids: CASSRRHSLLPLEAFF. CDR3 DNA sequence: TGTGCCAGCAGTCGTCGCCATAGCCTTTTACCTCTTGAAGCTTTCTTT.